Each of the 29 T cell receptor beta chains below was sequenced from the same sample in a study of Graves' ophthalmopathy and Graves' hyperthyroidism. RNA transcripts were the template, and TCR beta CDR3 regions were amplified from them. In the first round, RT-PCR was carried out with HTBI primers, and a multiplex PCR formed the second round. TCRdb ran MiXCR on the multiplex PCR reads and lists one entry per CDR3 protein. In the table there are some 1.1 million distinct CDR3 sequences, 35% to 40% of which are singletons. The material sequenced was peripheral blood or thyroid tissue (not recorded which). These receptors were collected from an adult man with Graves' hyperthyroidism.

This clonotype turned up a few times. This rearrangement joins TRBV10-3 to TRBJ2-5; maybe TRBD2 (5 bases). Germline CDR1 is ENHRY and CDR2 is SYGVKD. Trimming stripped 6 bases from V and 3 bases from J, with 23 bases between. The length of the CDR3 is 17 residues. CDR3 protein: CAISPGERRTLKETQYF. Written as DNA, the CDR3 is TGTGCCATCAGCCCAGGCGAGCGGAGGACCTTAAAAGAGACCCAGTACTTC.

This clonotype was picked up many times. J is TRBJ2-5 and V is TRBV7-8; possibly TRBD2 for D (5 bases). Germline CDR1 is SGHVS and CDR2 is FQNEAQ. V lost 0 bases and J 7 bases, leaving 24 bases between the germline ends. This CDR3 is 18 amino acids long. The CDR3 sequence: CASSLATLDSPWGWTQYF. For the CDR3, the DNA is TGTGCCAGCAGCTTAGCCACTTTGGACTCTCCCTGGGGATGGACCCAGTACTTC.

Ten or more counts support this clonotype. The genes are TRBV12-3 or TRBV12-4 and TRBJ1-5, with D tentatively TRBD1 (6 bases). V lost 7 bases and J lost 3, with 10 bases in between. The CDR3 runs 13 residues. In nucleotides, the CDR3 is TGTGCCAGCAACAACAGGGCCAATCAGCCCCAGCATTTT. The encoded protein is CASNNRANQPQHF.

The sample holds one count of this clonotype. The CDR3 DNA reads as TGTGCCAGCAGCCCGGGACAGGGGGCCGAGGGCGAGCAGTACTTC. Amino acids: CASSPGQGAEGEQYF. The chain carries TRBV7-9 and TRBJ2-7, with 12 bases lining up with TRBD1. The germline V gene encodes CDR1 SEHNR and CDR2 FQNEAQ (reference sequence). The trim removed 5 bases at V and 6 bases at J, leaving 8 bases unmatched. The CDR3 covers 15 residues.

As to this clonotype: Mismatch with germline at one junction end may stem from a read error. The genes are TRBV7-2 and TRBJ1-1; TRBD1 might be the D (5 bases). Germline CDR1 SGHTA, CDR2 FQGNSA. The CDR3 spans 15 residues. The CDR3 spells CAISPPPLGGTEAFF. DNA of the CDR3: TGTGCCATCAGCCCCCCCCCTCTCGGGGGGACTGAAGCTTTCTTT.

The sample holds many counts of this clonotype. The chain couples TRBV7-8 to TRBJ1-5; D might be TRBD1 (5 bases). This CDR3 spans 17 amino acids. In germline, CDR1 is SGHVS, CDR2 FQNEAQ. V lost 1 base to trimming and J lost 4 bases, with 17 bases between them. CDR3 sequence: CASSLGAGQGGNQPQHF. The DNA of the CDR3 is TGTGCCAGCAGCTTAGGTGCTGGGCAGGGCGGGAATCAGCCCCAGCATTTT.

This clonotype showed up just once. A much larger clonotype is one base distant, so this may be a read error. V and J are TRBV12-3 or TRBV12-4 and TRBJ2-5, with D unresolved. The CDR3 runs to 12 residues. The CDR3 sequence is CVSSLWEETQYF. CDR3 in DNA: TGTGTCAGCAGTTTGTGGGAAGAGACCCAGTACTTC.

This clonotype was recorded many times. This chain uses TRBV7-2 with TRBJ1-6, with 8 bases lining up with TRBD1. The length of the CDR3 is 14 residues. The V segment lost 8 bases and the J segment 7 bases; nucleotides outside the gene matches: 7. Germline V gene lookup returns CDR1 SGHTA and CDR2 FQGNSA. The CDR3 loop is CASQGASRNSPLHF. CDR3 bases: TGTGCCAGCCAGGGGGCCAGCCGAAATTCACCCCTCCACTTT.

This clonotype was detected ten times or more. V gene TRBV5-6 combines with J gene TRBJ2-5, with TRBD1 matching over 11 bases. The germline V gene encodes CDR1 SGHDT and CDR2 YYEEEE. This CDR3 comprises 14 residues. With 4 bases clipped from V and 4 bases from J, the junction kept 3 bases outside the gene matches. Here the CDR3 reads CASSVGQGVETQYF. The CDR3 coding sequence is TGTGCCAGCAGCGTGGGACAGGGGGTAGAGACCCAGTACTTC. Full variable domain (rest looked up from reference TRBV5-6 and TRBJ2-5): DAGVTQSPTHLIKTRGQQVTLRCSPKSGHDTVSWYQQALGQGPQFIFQYYEEEERQRGNFPDRFSGHQFPNYSSELNVNALLLGDSALYLCASSVGQGVETQYFGPGTRLLVL.

The J gene is TRBJ2-5, the V gene TRBV2; possibly TRBD2 for D (6 bases). In germline, CDR1 is SNHLY, CDR2 FYNNEI. V was cut by 6 bases and J by 1 base, with 15 bases left in between. There are 15 residues in the CDR3. The CDR3 DNA is TGTGCCAGCAGAGGAGGGACTTATGTCCAAGAGACCCAGTACTTC. Its translation is CASRGGTYVQETQYF.

This clonotype was found many times. The chain recombines TRBV10-3 with TRBJ1-2; possibly TRBD1 for D (5 bases). Per the germline V gene, CDR1 is ENHRY and CDR2 is SYGVKD. The CDR3 has 14 amino acids. The V end was cut by 3 bases, the J end by 2 bases, with 10 bases between. The DNA for the CDR3 is TGTGCCATCAGTGACTCGGACACGAACTATGGCTACACCTTC. As protein: CAISDSDTNYGYTF.

This sequence joins TRBV7-8 and TRBJ2-5, with D perhaps TRBD2 (6 bases). From germline, CDR1 is SGHVS and CDR2 FQNEAQ. The CDR3 is 14 residues long. With 7 bases removed from V and 3 bases from J, the gap between germline ends came to 15 bases. CDR3 DNA: TGTGCCAGCATCGAGGGACTGCGAGAAGAGACCCAGTACTTC. Its protein product is CASIEGLREETQYF. The full variable domain, in which reference TRBV7-8 and TRBJ2-5 provide the parts outside the CDR3, is GAGVSQSPRYKVAKRGQDVALRCDPISGHVSLFWYQQALGQGPEFLTYFQNEAQLDKSGLPSDRFFAERPEGSVSTLKIQRTQQEDSAVYLCASIEGLREETQYFGPGTRLLVL.

This clonotype was observed at least ten times. The chain joins TRBV12-3 or TRBV12-4 to TRBJ1-1; TRBD1 matches 7 bases. The length of the CDR3 is 15 residues. The ends lost 6 bases at V and 0 bases at J; junction bases unmatched: 7. The CDR3 DNA reads TGTGCCAGCAGCTTGCAGCAGGGGGTGAACACTGAAGCTTTCTTT. This gives the protein CASSLQQGVNTEAFF.

The chain employs TRBV7-2 and TRBJ1-1; 7 bases line up with TRBD1. Per the germline V gene, CDR1 is SGHTA and CDR2 is FQGNSA. The CDR3 consists of 16 residues. The trim removed 3 bases at V and 0 bases at J, leaving 7 bases unmatched. CDR3: CASSFRQGFVNTEAFF. DNA for the CDR3: TGTGCCAGCAGCTTCCGACAGGGTTTCGTGAACACTGAAGCTTTCTTT.

The rearrangement links TRBV29-1 to TRBJ2-5; 7 nucleotides agree with TRBD2. V gave up 3 bases and J gave up 5 bases; unmatched junction bases: 9. CDR3 length: 14 amino acids. Germline-derived CDR1 and CDR2 are SQVTM and ANQGSEA. CDR3 nucleotides: TGCAGCGTTGAGGGCACTAACGGGGGGGAGACCCAGTACTTC. Translated: CSVEGTNGGETQYF.

This clonotype was found a few times. J is TRBJ2-3 and V is TRBV2, with TRBD1 matching over 8 bases. This CDR3 comprises 15 residues. The V and J ends lost 8 bases and 5 bases, in that order; junction bases with no gene match: 12. Germline V gene sequence: CDR1 SNHLY, CDR2 FYNNEI. CDR3 nucleotides: TGTGCCAGCGGAAAGGACAGGGTCTCGGGAGATACGCAGTATTTT. Amino acids: CASGKDRVSGDTQYF.

This clonotype has more than one count but fewer than ten. The chain has TRBV3-1 and TRBJ1-2; perhaps TRBD1 as D (5 bases). The V and J ends lost 0 bases and 8 bases respectively, with 7 bases between them. Germline CDR1 LGHDT, CDR2 YNNKEL (reference sequence). The CDR3 consists of 12 residues. CDR3 coding DNA: TGTGCCAGCAGCCAAGATCGGGGGGGCTACACCTTC. Protein product: CASSQDRGGYTF.

CDR3 DNA sequence: TGTGCCAGTAAATATCTCGGAGGTAGCAATCAGCCCCAGTACTTC. Translated, it gives CASKYLGGSNQPQYF. This chain connects TRBV19 to TRBJ2-5; D is possibly TRBD2 (5 bases). From germline, CDR1 is LNHDA and CDR2 SQIVND (reference sequence). This CDR3 has 15 residues. Trimming cost V 7 bases and J 9 bases, with 24 bases left between them.

The V and J genes are TRBV7-2 and TRBJ1-1, with D possibly matching TRBD1 (5 bases). The V and J ends lost 2 bases and 3 bases respectively, with 16 bases between them. The germline V gene has CDR1 SGHTA and CDR2 FQGNSA. The CDR3 loop spans 16 amino acids. CDR3 DNA: TGTGCCAGCAGCTTAAGCGTTGCAGGGAGATACACTGAAGCTTTCTTT. It encodes CASSLSVAGRYTEAFF.

This clonotype has ten or more counts. The chain joins TRBV19 to TRBJ1-6; TRBD1 is a possible D gene (5 bases). Germline CDR1 is LNHDA and CDR2 is SQIVND (reference sequence). V was trimmed by 10 bases and J by 7 bases, leaving 17 bases between them. This CDR3 is built from 14 residues. This CDR3 reads CATRPGQGNSPLHF. CDR3 DNA sequence: TGTGCCACTAGACCCGGACAAGGGAATTCACCCCTCCACTTT.

This CDR3 reads CSRPRGVQNNQPQHF. CDR3 nucleotides: TGCAGTCGACCCAGGGGCGTCCAGAACAATCAGCCCCAGCATTTT. The V call is TRBV29-1, the J call TRBJ1-5; maybe TRBD1 (6 bases). Germline lookup yields CDR1 SQVTM and CDR2 ANQGSEA. The CDR3 has 15 residues. Supplemented by reference TRBV29-1 and TRBJ1-5, the full variable domain reads SAVISQKPSRDICQRGTSLTIQCQVDSQVTMMFWYRQQPGQSLTLIATANQGSEATYESGFVIDKFPISRPNLTFSTLTVSNMSPEDSSIYLCSRPRGVQNNQPQHFGDGTRLSIL.

There are many counts of this clonotype. V and J are TRBV7-9 and TRBJ1-4; tentatively, D is TRBD1 (6 bases). This CDR3 contains 18 residues. From germline, CDR1 is SEHNR and CDR2 FQNEAQ (reference sequence). Trimming pared 1 base from V and 4 bases from J, leaving 19 bases between. CDR3 DNA sequence: TGTGCCAGCAGCTTAGGATCTGGGGGCCGTACCCTTAATGAAAAACTGTTTTTT. It translates to CASSLGSGGRTLNEKLFF.

This clonotype came up once. This chain links TRBV25-1 with TRBJ2-7; D perhaps matches TRBD2 (6 bases). This CDR3 region has 15 residues. Trimming shortened V by 1 base and J by 3 bases, and 13 bases separated the two germline ends. Per the germline V gene, CDR1 is MGHDK and CDR2 is SYGVNS. CDR3 DNA sequence: TGTGCCAGCAGTGAATCAGGCGGGGTTAACTACGAGCAGTACTTC. This translates into CASSESGGVNYEQYF.

This clonotype was observed many times. Written as DNA, the CDR3 is TGTGCCAGCAGCTTGACAGGGGGTCGACTGGGTTCACCCCTCCACTTT. It is translated as CASSLTGGRLGSPLHF. The gene calls are TRBV7-2 and TRBJ1-6, with TRBD1 matching 9 bases. The trim removed 3 bases at V and 9 bases at J, leaving 9 bases unmatched. This CDR3 is 16 amino acids long. CDR1 and CDR2 (germline): SGHTA, FQGNSA.

This clonotype was recorded a few times. This chain connects TRBV10-3 to TRBJ2-7, with 7 bases aligning to TRBD1. Germline values: CDR1 ENHRY, CDR2 SYGVKD. Trimming at V came to 6 bases and at J to 2 bases, leaving 1 base not matched to a gene. The CDR3 is 12 amino acids. CDR3 nucleotide sequence: TGTGCCATCAGACAGGGGACCTACGAGCAGTACTTC. Translated, it gives CAIRQGTYEQYF.

This clonotype was observed a few times. V usage is TRBV25-1 and J usage is TRBJ1-4; 9 bases are shared with TRBD1. V trimming: 10 bases; J trimming: 7 bases; junction bases outside the gene matches: 7. Per the germline V gene, CDR1 is MGHDK and CDR2 is SYGVNS. This CDR3 has 13 amino acids. Here the CDR3 reads CATQQGAIEKLFF. DNA of the CDR3: TGTGCCACCCAACAGGGGGCGATTGAAAAACTGTTTTTT.

Ten or more counts support this clonotype. The chain uses TRBV12-3 or TRBV12-4 and TRBJ2-5, with D possibly TRBD2 on 6 matching bases. Deletions cut 5 bases from V and 4 bases from J, with 17 bases between. The CDR3 spans 15 residues. In DNA, the CDR3 is TGTGCCAGCAGTCCGAGGTCACGGGGGTCAGAGACCCAGTACTTC. Residues: CASSPRSRGSETQYF.

Turning to this clonotype: Given a much more abundant clone one base away, this may be a read error. This chain links TRBV5-1 with TRBJ1-6, with D tentatively TRBD1 (5 bases). The CDR3 has 14 amino acids. CDR1 is SGHRS and CDR2 is YFSETQ in the germline V gene. The V end was cut by 0 bases, the J end by 9 bases, with 10 bases between. CDR3 protein: CASSLGGSFSPLHF. The CDR3 DNA is TGCGCCAGCAGCTTGGGGGGCAGCTTTTCACCCCTCCACTTT. Supplemented by reference TRBV5-1 and TRBJ1-6, the full variable domain reads KAGVTQTPRYLIKTRGQQVTLSCSPISGHRSVSWYQQTPGQGLQFLFEYFSETQRNKGNFPGRFSGRQFSNSRSEMNVSTLELGDSALYLCASSLGGSFSPLHFGNGTRLTVT.

This clonotype was seen once. A read error may explain this, as a much larger clone is one base away. V gene TRBV20-1 combines with J gene TRBJ1-1; D is undetermined. With 5 bases removed from V and 4 bases from J, the gap between germline ends came to 17 bases. The germline CDR1 and CDR2 sequences are DFQATT and SNEGSKA (reference sequence). The CDR3 has 14 residues. The CDR3: CSAPRAGDATEAFF. CDR3 sequence (DNA): TGCAGTGCTCCGAGGGCAGGAGATGCCACTGAAGCTTTCTTT.